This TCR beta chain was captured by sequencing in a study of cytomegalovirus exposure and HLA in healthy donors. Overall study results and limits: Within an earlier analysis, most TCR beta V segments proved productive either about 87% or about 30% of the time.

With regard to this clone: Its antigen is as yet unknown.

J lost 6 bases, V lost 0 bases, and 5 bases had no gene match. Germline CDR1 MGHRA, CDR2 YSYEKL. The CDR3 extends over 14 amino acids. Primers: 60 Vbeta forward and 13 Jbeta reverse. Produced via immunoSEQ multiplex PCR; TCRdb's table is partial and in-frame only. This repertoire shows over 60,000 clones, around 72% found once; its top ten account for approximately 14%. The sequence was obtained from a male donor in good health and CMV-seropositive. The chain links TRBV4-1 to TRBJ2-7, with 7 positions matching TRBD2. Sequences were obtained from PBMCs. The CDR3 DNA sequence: TGCGCCAGCAGCCAAGAGGGGGGGTATGGCGAGCAGTACTTC. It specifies CASSQEGGYGEQYF.